This TCR beta chain was recorded in a study of blood T cell repertoires in COVID-19. Study-level information: Samples came from the United States, Italy and Spain, spanning acute and convalescent COVID-19. Sample material is recorded as cDNA or gDNA derived from T cells, B-cell-depleted T cells, or PBMCs.

Germline V gene lookup returns CDR1 SGHTA and CDR2 FQGNSA. Trimming took 5 bases from V and 2 from J, leaving 13 bases between them. The CDR3 has 16 residues. Profiling relied on immunoSEQ multiplex PCR, and the TCRdb table lists in-frame clones only, not all of them. The sample contains 100,000 to 150,000 clones, 79% of which appear only once. The source is a man aged 40-49 years with active or convalescent COVID-19. The chain carries TRBV7-2 and TRBJ2-6; a possible D gene is TRBD1 (6 bases). What was sequenced was peripheral blood. In DNA, the CDR3 is TGTGCCAGCAGCGCTACAGGGCCTACTGGGGCCAACGTCCTGACTTTC. Residues: CASSATGPTGANVLTF.